The 24 T cell receptor beta chains below all came from one sample that was sequenced in a study of post-analysis software for immune sequencing data. These receptors have no identified antigens. Points from the study as a whole: Patients carried a few TRBV segments more frequently than controls did, and TRBV5-6, TRBV5-1 and TRBV20-1 were among them.

Libraries were made from TCR beta cDNA, and they carried unique molecular identifiers. TCRdb re-called the PCR reads through MiXCR, storing one row per CDR3 protein. The sample has about half a million distinct CDR3 sequences; nearly 45% are singletons. Input material: blood. Every receptor here comes from a girl between 5 and 17 years old with multiple sclerosis.

Details on this clonotype: Just one base apart from a much larger clone, this may be a read error. The CDR3 nucleotides read TGCAGCGTTTCCGGGAATGAGCAGTACTTC. Translation gives CSVSGNEQYF. This chain connects TRBV29-1 to TRBJ2-5; D may be TRBD2 (5 bases). The CDR3 runs to 10 residues. CDR1 and CDR2 from the germline V gene are SQVTM and ANQGSEA. V was shortened by 5 bases and J by 11 bases, with 12 bases between the two germline ends. The whole variable domain, remainder taken from reference TRBV29-1 and TRBJ2-5, is SAVISQKPSRDICQRGTSLTIQCQVDSQVTMMFWYRQQPGQSLTLIATANQGSEATYESGFVIDKFPISRPNLTFSTLTVSNMSPEDSSIYLCSVSGNEQYFGPGTRLLVL.

This sequence joins TRBV29-1 and TRBJ2-3; D is unresolved. Trimming stripped 1 base from V and 0 bases from J, with 8 bases between. Germline CDR1 reads SQVTM; CDR2 reads ANQGSEA. The CDR3 has 14 residues. The CDR3 loop is CSVEAYSSTDTQYF. The CDR3 bases are TGCAGCGTTGAAGCGTACTCGAGCACAGATACGCAGTATTTT.

This clonotype was recorded a few times. This chain links TRBV7-2 with TRBJ1-2; D ambiguous. CDR1 SGHTA and CDR2 FQGNSA come from the germline V gene. CDR3 length equals 15 residues. V lost 2 bases and J lost 3, with 13 bases in between. CDR3 nucleotide sequence: TGTGCCAGCAGCTTACTGCCGACTAGGGACTATGGCTACACCTTC. This translates into CASSLLPTRDYGYTF.

This clonotype was recorded only once. This chain links TRBV14 with TRBJ1-2; no definite D call. The V gene's germline CDR1 is SGHDN and CDR2 FVKESK. CDR3 length: 13 amino acids. The V end lost 0 bases, the J end lost 4 bases, and 6 bases lay between the germline ends. CDR3 protein: CASSQEGSYGYTF. In DNA form, the CDR3 reads TGTGCCAGCAGCCAAGAAGGGAGCTATGGCTACACCTTC.

The chain joins TRBV6-6 to TRBJ1-2; D possibly corresponds to TRBD1 (5 bases). This CDR3 contains 17 residues. V was cut by 1 base and J by 3 bases, with 18 bases left in between. Germline V CDR1 and CDR2: MNHNY, SVGAGI (reference sequence). DNA for the CDR3: TGTGCCAGCAGTTACTTTAAAAATCGTGGGACGGACTATGGCTACACCTTC. Translation gives CASSYFKNRGTDYGYTF.

V and J are TRBV2 and TRBJ2-1; 8 bases match TRBD2. Trimming cost V 7 bases and J 8 bases; bases outside gene matches: 10. Germline values: CDR1 SNHLY, CDR2 FYNNEI. This CDR3 spans 14 amino acids. CDR3 sequence reads: CASKEREIRDEQFF. Here the CDR3 DNA reads TGTGCCAGCAAGGAGCGGGAGATTAGGGATGAGCAGTTCTTC.

The J gene is TRBJ2-1, the V gene TRBV18; 7 bases map to TRBD2. From germline, CDR1 is KGHSH and CDR2 LQKENI. The length of the CDR3 is 15 residues. V dropped 2 bases and J dropped 3; count of bases not matched to a gene: 4. This chain's CDR3 is CASSPAGVGYNEQFF. The DNA of the CDR3 is TGTGCCAGCTCACCAGCGGGAGTCGGCTACAATGAGCAGTTCTTC. The variable domain in full, with the rest retrieved from reference TRBV18 and TRBJ2-1, is NAGVMQNPRHLVRRRGQEARLRCSPMKGHSHVYWYRQLPEEGLKFMVYLQKENIIDESGMPKERFSAEFPKEGPSILRIQQVVRGDSAAYFCASSPAGVGYNEQFFGPGTRLTVL.

The chain is built from TRBV7-2 and TRBJ1-2, with 10 bases fitting TRBD1. The V segment lost 5 bases and the J segment 4 bases; nucleotides outside the gene matches: 7. CDR1 is SGHTA and CDR2 is FQGNSA in the germline V gene. The CDR3 consists of 15 residues. The CDR3 spells CASSPATGGSYGYTF. The CDR3 DNA reads as TGTGCCAGCAGCCCGGCGACAGGGGGCAGCTATGGCTACACCTTC. The full variable domain, rest sourced from reference TRBV7-2 and TRBJ1-2, is GAGVSQSPSNKVTEKGKDVELRCDPISGHTALYWYRQSLGQGLEFLIYFQGNSAPDKSGLPSDRFSAERTGGSVSTLTIQRTQQEDSAVYLCASSPATGGSYGYTFGSGTRLTVV.

The J gene is TRBJ2-5, the V gene TRBV7-9; D is undetermined. V lost 3 bases to trimming and J lost 2 bases, with 7 bases between them. Germline V gene sequence: CDR1 SEHNR, CDR2 FQNEAQ (reference sequence). The CDR3 is 13 amino acids. CDR3 nucleotide sequence: TGTGCCAGCAGCTTTAACGCGCAAGAGACCCAGTACTTC. It encodes CASSFNAQETQYF.

This clonotype appeared a few times. The V gene is TRBV20-1, the J gene TRBJ2-3; 9 bases map to TRBD2. V lost 5 bases, J lost 0 bases, and 9 bases stayed unmatched. CDR1 is DFQATT and CDR2 is SNEGSKA in the germline V gene (reference sequence). The CDR3 consists of 16 residues. CDR3 sequence reads: CSAHLTSGFSTDTQYF. The CDR3 DNA sequence: TGCAGTGCTCACCTTACTAGCGGGTTTAGCACAGATACGCAGTATTTT.

This rearrangement joins TRBV28 to TRBJ2-7, with TRBD1 as a possible D gene (6 bases). V was trimmed by 6 bases and J by 2 bases, leaving 17 bases between them. The germline V gene has CDR1 MDHEN and CDR2 SYDVKM. CDR3 length: 15 residues. The CDR3 nucleotides are TGTGCCAGCAGAACACCCGGACAGCTAACCTACGAGCAGTACTTC. Amino acid sequence: CASRTPGQLTYEQYF.

The gene calls are TRBV20-1 and TRBJ2-7, with no clear D. Germline assignment: CDR1 DFQATT and CDR2 SNEGSKA (reference sequence). V dropped 0 bases and J dropped 0 bases, with 9 bases sitting between them. The CDR3 extends over 14 amino acids. The CDR3 reads CSARDLNSSYEQYF. In nucleotides, the CDR3 is TGCAGTGCTAGAGATCTGAACAGCTCCTACGAGCAGTACTTC.

The sample holds a few counts of this clonotype. The J gene is TRBJ1-1, the V gene TRBV20-1; 9 nucleotides agree with TRBD1. CDR3 length: 13 residues. V lost 4 bases to trimming and J lost 4 bases; unmatched junction nucleotides: 4. CDR1 and CDR2 (germline): DFQATT, SNEGSKA (reference sequence). This chain's CDR3 is CSAIRQGGTEAFF. The CDR3 nucleotides read TGCAGTGCTATAAGACAGGGGGGCACTGAAGCTTTCTTT.

V is TRBV29-1 and J is TRBJ2-5; D may be TRBD1 or TRBD2 (6 bases each). The CDR3 sequence is 15 residues long. CDR1 is SQVTM and CDR2 is ANQGSEA in the germline V gene. The V gene lost 4 bases and the J gene lost 2 bases, with 17 bases spanning the gap. The CDR3 DNA follows: TGCAGCGTTGTAAGGGGGATAGGAGGGCAAGAGACCCAGTACTTC. Protein product: CSVVRGIGGQETQYF.

CDR3 protein: CASSLGSSSYNEQFF. Here the CDR3 DNA reads TGCGCCAGCAGCTTGGGGTCTAGCTCCTACAATGAGCAGTTCTTC. The chain has TRBV5-1 and TRBJ2-1; D remains ambiguous. Germline-derived CDR1 and CDR2 are SGHRS and YFSETQ. CDR3 length: 15 amino acids. Trimming removed 0 bases at V and 0 bases at J, with 7 bases between. The full variable domain, in which reference TRBV5-1 and TRBJ2-1 provide the parts outside the CDR3, is KAGVTQTPRYLIKTRGQQVTLSCSPISGHRSVSWYQQTPGQGLQFLFEYFSETQRNKGNFPGRFSGRQFSNSRSEMNVSTLELGDSALYLCASSLGSSSYNEQFFGPGTRLTVL.

The chain joins TRBV29-1 to TRBJ2-1; 11 positions agree with TRBD2. V gave up 7 bases and J gave up 6 bases; unmatched junction bases: 11. CDR1 is SQVTM and CDR2 is ANQGSEA in the germline V gene. The CDR3 length is 15 residues. CDR3 in DNA: TGCAGCGGGCTTTCTAGCGGGAGGTTAGGCAATGAGCAGTTCTTC. Protein: CSGLSSGRLGNEQFF.

The chain is built from TRBV25-1 and TRBJ2-1; D not certain. The CDR3 is 12 residues long. V lost 1 base, J lost 4 bases, and 2 bases lay in between. CDR1 is MGHDK, CDR2 SYGVNS, per germline. CDR3 DNA: TGTGCCAGCAGTGAATTGTACAATGAGCAGTTCTTC. This codes for CASSELYNEQFF.

This chain links TRBV4-1 with TRBJ1-5; D gene uncertain. CDR1 and CDR2 from the germline V gene are MGHRA and YSYEKL. V was shortened by 0 bases and J by 3 bases, with 15 bases between the two germline ends. This CDR3 has 17 residues. CDR3 residues: CASSQDVRVTVNQPQHF. The DNA of the CDR3 is TGCGCCAGCAGCCAAGATGTTCGCGTTACAGTCAATCAGCCCCAGCATTTT.

This chain's CDR3 is CASSQDFRTGSGEQFF. In DNA, the CDR3 is TGTGCCAGCAGCCAAGATTTTCGGACAGGGTCGGGTGAGCAGTTCTTC. This chain uses TRBV4-2 with TRBJ2-1; TRBD1 agrees at 8 bases. Trimming took 0 bases from V and 9 from J; bases not matched to a gene: 10. CDR1 and CDR2 from the germline V gene are LGHNA and YNFKEQ. CDR3 size: 16 residues.

The gene calls are TRBV7-6 and TRBJ2-1; 8 nucleotides line up with TRBD2. V trimming: 0 bases; J trimming: 9 bases; junction bases outside the gene matches: 7. The CDR3 is made up of 15 amino acids. Germline CDR1 SGHVS, CDR2 FNYEAQ. CDR3 sequence (DNA): TGTGCCAGCAGCTTAGCGGAGTCGGGAGGGGGTGAGCAGTTCTTC. As protein: CASSLAESGGGEQFF. The variable domain in full, with the rest retrieved from reference TRBV7-6 and TRBJ2-1, is GAGVSQSPRYKVTKRGQDVALRCDPISGHVSLYWYRQALGQGPEFLTYFNYEAQQDKSGLPNDRFSAERPEGSISTLTIQRTEQRDSAMYRCASSLAESGGGEQFFGPGTRLTVL.

V gene TRBV20-1 combines with J gene TRBJ1-1; no reliable D call. The CDR3 length is 14 residues. From germline, CDR1 is DFQATT and CDR2 SNEGSKA (reference sequence). The V and J ends lost 1 base and 2 bases respectively, with 11 bases between them. DNA for the CDR3: TGCAGTGCTAGAGCGGAGAGAATAAACACTGAAGCTTTCTTT. It encodes CSARAERINTEAFF.

The chain recombines TRBV27 with TRBJ2-1; TRBD2 aligns across 9 bases. V shed 2 bases, J shed 9 bases, and the junction held 5 bases outside the gene matches. This CDR3 spans 14 amino acids. Per the germline V gene, CDR1 is MNHEY and CDR2 is SMNVEV (reference sequence). The CDR3 nucleotides read TGTGCCAGCAGTTTAAGTAGCGGGAGTGCTGAGCAGTTCTTC. It specifies CASSLSSGSAEQFF.

In the case of this clonotype: At one of its ends the junction is not consistent with the germline gene, which may arise from a read error. The rearrangement joins TRBV5-5 to TRBJ2-3; TRBD2 agrees at 10 bases. Germline V lookup: CDR1 SGHKS, CDR2 YYEKEE (reference sequence). This CDR3 region has 15 residues. In nucleotides, the CDR3 is TGTGCCAGCAGCTCGGCGGGCCTAGCGGGAGATACGCGGTATTTT. Its protein is CASSSAGLAGDTRYF.

The chain is built from TRBV10-3 and TRBJ1-2; TRBD1 might be the D (6 bases). The CDR3 totals 16 residues. Deletions cut 0 bases from V and 4 bases from J, with 15 bases between. In germline, CDR1 is ENHRY, CDR2 SYGVKD. CDR3 nucleotides: TGTGCCATCAGTGAGTCGAACGGGGGCGTTGTCTATGGCTACACCTTC. Translating it yields CAISESNGGVVYGYTF.